The present entry profiles one TCR beta chain with its context. Its antigen is unidentified. This CDR3 has 14 amino acids. The V end was cut by 2 bases, the J end by 4 bases, with 12 bases between. Germline V lookup: CDR1 SGDLS, CDR2 YYNGEE. These data come from a study of T cell responses to AZD1222 COVID-19 vaccine. Study-level points and caveats: CD4 TCRs covered the whole spike, strongest at regions 160-218 and 743-854. Only six or seven AZD1222 recipients were seropositive at baseline. Spike-specific TCR breadth and depth were elevated following two AZD1222 doses.

Only in-frame clones appear in the TCRdb table, and some are missing; sequencing was by immunoSEQ multiplex PCR. The data contain more than 55,000 clones, around 80% of them singletons. The chain links TRBV9 to TRBJ1-2, with D possibly being TRBD1 (6 bases). This sequence was found in an adult who received the AZD1222 COVID-19 vaccine. This specimen was peripheral blood, taken 28 days after the second AZD1222 dose. The CDR3 coding sequence is TGTGCCAGCAGCGTTTCGGGGGGCAGCTATGGCTACACCTTC. Protein sequence: CASSVSGGSYGYTF.